This TCR beta chain was identified in a study of T cells after yellow fever vaccination. Study overall: SMART-Seq v4 Ultra Low Input prepared the low-cell-number fractions.

MiXCR, run by TCRdb on the 5' RACE reads, gives a single entry per CDR3 protein. The sample consists of 300,000 to 400,000 distinct CDR3 sequences, around 13% of them appearing once. Germline CDR1 is SGDLS and CDR2 is YYNGEE. V gave up 1 base and J gave up 1 base, with 2 bases separating them. This CDR3 has 13 residues. Study-wide findings and caveats: The secondary response was weaker, and its peak arrived faster, on day 5 versus 15. Repertoires obtained by FACS sorting could include abundant clonotypes that entered as contaminants from the bulk population.

The sample holds many counts of this clonotype. What it binds is unknown. The starting material was CD4+ T cells sorted from PBMCs, obtained 15 days after the yellow fever booster vaccination. The gene calls are TRBV9 and TRBJ1-4; D gene ambiguous. The receptor was derived from a man between 18 and 29 years old who received the YFV17D yellow fever vaccine. CDR3 sequence: CASSVKTNEKLFF. CDR3 DNA: TGTGCCAGCAGCGTAAAAACTAATGAAAAACTGTTTTTT.